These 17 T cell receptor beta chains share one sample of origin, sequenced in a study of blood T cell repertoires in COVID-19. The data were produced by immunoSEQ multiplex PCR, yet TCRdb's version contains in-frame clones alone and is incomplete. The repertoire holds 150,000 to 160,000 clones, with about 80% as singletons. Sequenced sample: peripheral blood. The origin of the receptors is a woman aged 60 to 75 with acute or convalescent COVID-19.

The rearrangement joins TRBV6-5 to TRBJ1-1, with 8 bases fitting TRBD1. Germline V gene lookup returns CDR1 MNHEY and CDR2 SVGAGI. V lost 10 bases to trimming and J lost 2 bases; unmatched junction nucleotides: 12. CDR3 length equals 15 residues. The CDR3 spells CATPRLDRANTEAFF. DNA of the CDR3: TGTGCCACCCCGAGGCTGGACAGGGCAAACACTGAAGCTTTCTTT.

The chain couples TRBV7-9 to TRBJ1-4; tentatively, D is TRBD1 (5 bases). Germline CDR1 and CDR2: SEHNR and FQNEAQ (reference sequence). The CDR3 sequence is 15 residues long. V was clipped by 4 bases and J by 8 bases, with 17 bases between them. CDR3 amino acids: CASSSTQGGGEKLFF. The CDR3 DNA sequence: TGTGCCAGCAGCTCAACCCAGGGAGGAGGGGAAAAACTGTTTTTT.

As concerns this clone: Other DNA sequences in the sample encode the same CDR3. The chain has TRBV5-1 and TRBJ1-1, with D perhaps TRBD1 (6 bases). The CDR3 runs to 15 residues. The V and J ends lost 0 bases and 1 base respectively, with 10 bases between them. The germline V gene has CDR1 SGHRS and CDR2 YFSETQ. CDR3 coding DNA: TGCGCCAGCAGCTTGGTGGTAGGGGGGAACACTGAAGCTTTCTTT. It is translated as CASSLVVGGNTEAFF.

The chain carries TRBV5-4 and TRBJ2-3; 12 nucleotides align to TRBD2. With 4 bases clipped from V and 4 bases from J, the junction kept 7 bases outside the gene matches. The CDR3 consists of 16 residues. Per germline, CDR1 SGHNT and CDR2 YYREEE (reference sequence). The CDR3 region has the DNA TGTGCCAGCAGCCTCCGACTAGCGGGGGCTTCAGATACGCAGTATTTT. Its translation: CASSLRLAGASDTQYF.

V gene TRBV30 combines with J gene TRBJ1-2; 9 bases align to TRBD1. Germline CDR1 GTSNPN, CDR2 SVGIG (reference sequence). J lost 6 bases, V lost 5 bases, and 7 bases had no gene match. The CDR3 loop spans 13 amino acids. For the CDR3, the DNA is TGTGCCTGGGGGCGACGGACAGGGGATGGCTACACCTTC. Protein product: CAWGRRTGDGYTF. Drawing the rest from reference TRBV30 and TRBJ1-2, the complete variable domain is SQTIHQWPATLVQPVGSPLSLECTVEGTSNPNLYWYRQAAGRGLQLLFYSVGIGQISSEVPQNLSASRPQDRQFILSSKKLLLSDSGFYLCAWGRRTGDGYTFGSGTRLTVV.

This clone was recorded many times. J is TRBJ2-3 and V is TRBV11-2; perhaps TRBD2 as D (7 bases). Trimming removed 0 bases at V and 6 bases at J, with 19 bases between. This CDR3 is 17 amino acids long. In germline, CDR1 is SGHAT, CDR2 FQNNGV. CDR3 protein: CASSLDWRGGLGDTQYF. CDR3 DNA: TGTGCCAGCAGCTTAGATTGGAGGGGGGGTTTGGGCGATACGCAGTATTTT.

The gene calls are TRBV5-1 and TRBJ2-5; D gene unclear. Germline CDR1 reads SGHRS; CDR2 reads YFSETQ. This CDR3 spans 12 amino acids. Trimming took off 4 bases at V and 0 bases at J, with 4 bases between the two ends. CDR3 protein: CASSLYQETQYF. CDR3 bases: TGCGCCAGCAGCCTCTACCAAGAGACCCAGTACTTC.

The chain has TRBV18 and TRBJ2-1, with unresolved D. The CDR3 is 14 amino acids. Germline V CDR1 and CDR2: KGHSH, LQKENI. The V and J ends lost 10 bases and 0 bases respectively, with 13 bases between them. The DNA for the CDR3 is TGTGCCACCTCCTGGTCTAACTCCTACAATGAGCAGTTCTTC. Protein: CATSWSNSYNEQFF.

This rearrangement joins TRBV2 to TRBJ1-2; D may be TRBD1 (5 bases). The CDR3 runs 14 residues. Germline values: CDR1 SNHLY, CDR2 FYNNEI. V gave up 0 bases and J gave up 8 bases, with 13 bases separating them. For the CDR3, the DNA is TGTGCCAGCAGTGAAGCACGGGGACTCGGCGGCTACACCTTC. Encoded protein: CASSEARGLGGYTF. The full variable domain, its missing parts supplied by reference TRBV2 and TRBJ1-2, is EPEVTQTPSHQVTQMGQEVILRCVPISNHLYFYWYRQILGQKVEFLVSFYNNEISEKSEIFDDQFSVERPDGSNFTLKIRSTKLEDSAMYFCASSEARGLGGYTFGSGTRLTVV.

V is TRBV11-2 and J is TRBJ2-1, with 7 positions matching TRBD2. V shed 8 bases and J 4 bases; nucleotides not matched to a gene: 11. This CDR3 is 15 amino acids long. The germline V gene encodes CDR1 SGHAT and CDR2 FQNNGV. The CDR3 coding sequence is TGTGCCAGCGGGGGGACCGGGACTAAATACAATGAGCAGTTCTTC. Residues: CASGGTGTKYNEQFF. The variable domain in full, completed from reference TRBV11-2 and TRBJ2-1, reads EAGVAQSPRYKIIEKRQSVAFWCNPISGHATLYWYQQILGQGPKLLIQFQNNGVVDDSQLPKDRFSAERLKGVDSTLKIQPAKLEDSAVYLCASGGTGTKYNEQFFGPGTRLTVL.

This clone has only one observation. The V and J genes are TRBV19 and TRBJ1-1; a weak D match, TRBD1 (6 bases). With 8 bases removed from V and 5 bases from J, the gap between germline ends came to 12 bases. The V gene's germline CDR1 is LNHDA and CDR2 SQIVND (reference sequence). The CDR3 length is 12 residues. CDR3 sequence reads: CASLQGYTEAFF. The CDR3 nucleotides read TGTGCCAGTCTTCAGGGGTATACTGAAGCTTTCTTT.

The CDR3 bases are TGTGCCAGCAGCGCGCGGACAGGGGGCGCGAACACTGAAGCTTTCTTT. Its protein is CASSARTGGANTEAFF. The J gene is TRBJ1-1, the V gene TRBV7-9; 11 bases line up with TRBD1. This CDR3 is 16 amino acids long. Germline CDR1 SEHNR, CDR2 FQNEAQ (reference sequence). V dropped 5 bases and J dropped 1; count of bases not matched to a gene: 6. The variable domain in full, with the rest retrieved from reference TRBV7-9 and TRBJ1-1, is DTGVSQNPRHKITKRGQNVTFRCDPISEHNRLYWYRQTLGQGPEFLTYFQNEAQLEKSRLLSDRFSAERPKGSFSTLEIQRTEQGDSAMYLCASSARTGGANTEAFFGQGTRLTVV.

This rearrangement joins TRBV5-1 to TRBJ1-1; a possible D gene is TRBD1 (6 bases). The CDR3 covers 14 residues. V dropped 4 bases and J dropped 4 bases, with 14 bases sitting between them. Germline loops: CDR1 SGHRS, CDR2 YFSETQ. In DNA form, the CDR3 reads TGCGCCAGCAGCCGTGGGGGAGGGGGCACTGAAGCTTTCTTT. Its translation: CASSRGGGGTEAFF.

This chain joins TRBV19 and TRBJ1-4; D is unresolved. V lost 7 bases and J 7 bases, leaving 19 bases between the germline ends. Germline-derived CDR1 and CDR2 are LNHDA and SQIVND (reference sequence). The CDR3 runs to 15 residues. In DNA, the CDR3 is TGTGCCAGTATCTCTGGCGCCACGGGTGGTGAAAAACTGTTTTTT. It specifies CASISGATGGEKLFF.

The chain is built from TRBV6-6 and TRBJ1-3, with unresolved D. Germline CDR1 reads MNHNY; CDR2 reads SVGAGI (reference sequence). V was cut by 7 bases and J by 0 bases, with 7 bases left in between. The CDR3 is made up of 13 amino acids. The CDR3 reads CASKESSGNTIYF. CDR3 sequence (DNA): TGTGCCAGCAAGGAGAGCTCTGGAAACACCATATATTTT.

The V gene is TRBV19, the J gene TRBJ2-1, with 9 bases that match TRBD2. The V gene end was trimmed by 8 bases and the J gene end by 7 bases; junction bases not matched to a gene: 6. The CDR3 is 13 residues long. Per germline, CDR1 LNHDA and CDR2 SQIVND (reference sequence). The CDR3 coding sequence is TGTGCCAGTCGCGGGGGGGCAAGAAATGAGCAGTTCTTC. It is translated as CASRGGARNEQFF.

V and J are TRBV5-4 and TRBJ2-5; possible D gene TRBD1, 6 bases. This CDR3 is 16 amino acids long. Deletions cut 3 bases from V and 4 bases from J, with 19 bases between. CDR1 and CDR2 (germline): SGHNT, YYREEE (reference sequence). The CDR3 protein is CASSSHVGALGETQYF. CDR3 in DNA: TGTGCCAGCAGCTCCCACGTGGGGGCGCTGGGAGAGACCCAGTACTTC.